This TCR beta chain comes out of a study of shared clonotypes between healthy human individuals. Whole-study context: Three plates each covered CD4 naive and memory; CD8 naive two, CD8 memory one.

The CDR3 consists of 17 residues. The V gene lost 1 base and the J gene lost 3 bases, with 16 bases spanning the gap. CD8 cells regarded as naive lacked CD45RO, were positively chosen for CCR7, and omitted terminally differentiated effector memory CD45RA+ cells. Details on this clone: Its cognate antigen is unknown.

Authors' methods: Filtering differed for immunoSEQ, which gave only junction sequences without quality scores. TCRdb keeps only in-frame clones here, not all; method: immunoSEQ multiplex PCR. That table is the source of V, J and clone size, and D and trimming were worked out from the DNA. In the table there are roughly 590,000 clones, 95% of which are singletons. Study-level results: A generally larger estimated richness was seen in naive subsets than in memory subsets. Four donors shared 4.5% to 6.5% of their naive CD4 clonotypes.

Sequencing was performed on naive CD8+ T cells sorted from blood. V gene TRBV23-1 combines with J gene TRBJ1-5; D may be TRBD1 (5 bases). TRBV23-1 is placed among ORFs of uncertain function. The TCR was taken from a woman aged 25 to 39 in good health. CDR3 residues: CASSQLGGVRVNQPQHF. CDR3 nucleotides: TGCGCCAGCAGTCAATTAGGAGGGGTCAGGGTCAATCAGCCCCAGCATTTT.